The 10 T cell receptor beta chains below all came from one sample that was sequenced in a study of metastatic and nonmetastatic thyroid tumors. Thyroid surgery was performed in patients who had received no treatment beforehand. With MiXCR, TCRdb reprocessed the PCR reads. This table holds about 92,000 clones, under 15% found once. Sequenced input: blood. The origin of the receptors is a female donor with papillary thyroid cancer or a benign thyroid nodule (not recorded which). Some clones in this sample may be carry-over from other donors' samples.

This clone was seen ten or more times. V and J are TRBV5-1 and TRBJ2-5, with 7 bases identical to TRBD1. The CDR3 is 15 residues long. V lost 1 base and J lost 1; bases outside the gene matches: 4. Per germline, CDR1 SGHRS and CDR2 YFSETQ. The CDR3 bases are TGCGCCAGCAGCTTGCGACAGGGATCCCAAGAGACCCAGTACTTC. It is translated as CASSLRQGSQETQYF.

In its sample, this clone was seen many times. The chain combines TRBV6-1 with TRBJ2-3, with D tentatively TRBD1 (6 bases). The CDR3 length is 14 residues. The V end lost 4 bases, the J end lost 1 base, and 9 bases lay between the germline ends. From germline, CDR1 is MNHNS and CDR2 SASEGT. The CDR3 region has the DNA TGTGCCAGCAGTGCGAGACAGGGCACAGATACGCAGTATTTT. Translated: CASSARQGTDTQYF.

This clone was detected only a few times. One end of the junction does not line up with germline, which may come from a read error. The rearrangement uses TRBV6-1 and TRBJ1-3; D is undetermined. The CDR3 length is 16 residues. Germline loops: CDR1 MNHNS, CDR2 SASEGT. The CDR3, as DNA: TGTGCCAGCAGACCCGCGGGCAGTTACTCTGTAAACACCGTATATTTT. Its translation is CASRPAGSYSVNTVYF.

This clone was seen a handful of times. It may be a read error: a sequence one base away is much more abundant. The rearrangement uses TRBV20-1 and TRBJ2-7; D possibly corresponds to TRBD1 (6 bases). Germline CDR1 reads DFQATT; CDR2 reads SNEGSKA (reference sequence). CDR3 length: 13 residues. The V and J ends lost 8 bases and 0 bases respectively, with 14 bases between them. The CDR3 DNA follows: TGCAGTTCCCTGGGGGACACCTCCTACGAGCAGTACTTC. The encoded protein is CSSLGDTSYEQYF.

This clone was recorded a few times. At one of its ends the junction is not consistent with the germline gene, which may arise from a read error. This chain uses TRBV28 with TRBJ2-1; 8 bases match TRBD2. This CDR3 contains 12 residues. CDR1 MDHEN and CDR2 SYDVKM come from the germline V gene. The DNA for the CDR3 is TGTGCCAGCATCCCGGGGGGGGATGAGCAGTCCTTC. Its translation is CASIPGGDEQSF.

This clone showed up many times. This CDR3 is CAWSVQGGSQGYTF. CDR3 nucleotides: TGTGCCTGGAGTGTACAAGGGGGCTCACAGGGCTACACCTTC. The chain uses TRBV30 and TRBJ1-2; 7 nucleotides match TRBD1. The CDR3 loop spans 14 amino acids. V lost 0 bases, J lost 8 bases, and 9 bases stayed unmatched. Germline V gene sequence: CDR1 GTSNPN, CDR2 SVGIG (reference sequence).

This clone came up many times. The J gene is TRBJ2-1, the V gene TRBV6-2 or TRBV6-3, with 7 bases fitting TRBD2. Germline V gives CDR1 MNHEY, CDR2 SVGEGT. The junction had 4 bases not matched to a gene; V was cut back by 0 bases and J by 5 bases. This CDR3 is 15 amino acids long. DNA of the CDR3: TGTGCCAGCAGTTACTCGCGGGGGATCGACAATGAGCAGTTCTTC. This codes for CASSYSRGIDNEQFF.

This chain joins TRBV3-1 and TRBJ2-7; 10 positions agree with TRBD1. The CDR3 runs to 15 residues. V dropped 0 bases and J dropped 7; count of bases not matched to a gene: 6. Germline V lookup: CDR1 LGHDT, CDR2 YNNKEL (reference sequence). For the CDR3, the DNA is TGTGCCAGCAGCCAAGATCCCGACAGGGGGCGAGAGCAGTACTTC. Translation gives CASSQDPDRGREQYF.

As for this clone: A much larger clone lies a single base off, so this may be a read error. The sample holds other DNA sequences that translate to the same CDR3. The CDR3 here is CASSNPPGDTEAFF. The CDR3 DNA reads TGTGCCAGCAGTAACCCACCCGGGGACACTGAAGCCTTCTTT. The chain combines TRBV25-1 with TRBJ1-1; D is perhaps TRBD1 (6 bases). The CDR3 runs 14 residues. Germline CDR1 and CDR2: MGHDK and SYGVNS.

The sample holds a few counts of this clone. The J gene is TRBJ1-1, the V gene TRBV27, with D hard to call. Germline values: CDR1 MNHEY, CDR2 SMNVEV (reference sequence). The CDR3 is 12 residues long. The V and J ends lost 7 bases and 1 base respectively, with 7 bases between them. Here the CDR3 DNA reads TGTGCCAGCACATCACGGAACACTGAAGCTTTCTTT. It specifies CASTSRNTEAFF.